These 5 T cell receptor beta chains originate from one sample sequenced in a study of cytomegalovirus exposure and HLA in healthy donors. This PCR relied on a set of 60 Vbeta primers and 13 Jbeta primers. Produced via immunoSEQ multiplex PCR; TCRdb's table is partial and in-frame only. Among 120,000 or so clones, 74% were seen once, and the ten largest hold around 10%. Sequenced sample: PBMCs. Every receptor here comes from a woman aged 50 to 60 in good health and CMV-seropositive.

The rearrangement joins TRBV6-1 to TRBJ1-2; D not certain. The CDR3 contains 14 residues. Trimming pared 3 bases from V and 0 bases from J, leaving 8 bases between. Germline-derived CDR1 and CDR2 are MNHNS and SASEGT. This chain's CDR3 is CASSEVATNYGYTF. The CDR3 DNA reads TGTGCCAGCAGTGAGGTAGCCACTAACTATGGCTACACCTTC.

The chain joins TRBV7-2 to TRBJ2-7, with 7 nucleotides matching TRBD1. CDR1 and CDR2 from the germline V gene are SGHTA and FQGNSA. This CDR3 is 14 amino acids long. The V gene end was trimmed by 5 bases and the J gene end by 2 bases; junction bases not matched to a gene: 6. This CDR3 is CASSAGDRPYEQYF. The CDR3 DNA sequence: TGTGCCAGCAGCGCTGGGGACAGACCCTACGAGCAGTACTTC.

This chain connects TRBV28 to TRBJ2-7; a possible D gene is TRBD1 (5 bases). Germline V gene sequence: CDR1 MDHEN, CDR2 SYDVKM. CDR3 length: 12 residues. V dropped 7 bases and J dropped 1 base, with 8 bases sitting between them. The CDR3 DNA sequence: TGTGCCAGCACCCGGACATCCTACGAGCAGTACTTC. Its protein product is CASTRTSYEQYF.

This clone was seen only once. The gene calls are TRBV19 and TRBJ1-2; TRBD1 matches at 9 bases. There are 13 residues in the CDR3. Germline assignment: CDR1 LNHDA and CDR2 SQIVND (reference sequence). Trimming removed 3 bases from V and 8 bases from J; junction bases left unmatched: 4. The CDR3 protein is CASSMWDRVGYTF. CDR3 DNA: TGTGCCAGTAGTATGTGGGACAGGGTCGGCTACACCTTC.

This clone was seen more than once but under ten times. V and J are TRBV2 and TRBJ2-5, with a possible D match to TRBD1 (5 bases). From germline, CDR1 is SNHLY and CDR2 FYNNEI. Trimming pared 5 bases from V and 3 bases from J, leaving 10 bases between. The CDR3 is 13 residues long. Here the CDR3 DNA reads TGTGCCAGCAGTCCCGACAGAGAAGAGACCCAGTACTTC. Translation gives CASSPDREETQYF.